The sample holds a few counts of the clone carrying this T cell receptor (beta chain). This sample was taken from a study of spatial heterogeneity in lung cancer. Whole-study context: The study consistently detected more beta-chain than alpha-chain sequences.

Time point here: sample taken at primary tumor resection. TCRs were sequenced from unsorted whole RNA of tumor, nontumor lung or PBMC. TCRdb passed the 5' RACE reads through MiXCR, listing each CDR3 protein once. The table lists some 47,000 distinct CDR3 sequences, less than 9% of them singletons. CDR1 SNHLY and CDR2 FYNNEI come from the germline V gene. This CDR3 is 13 amino acids long. Unmatched junction bases numbered 5, after V lost 7 bases and J lost 5 bases. The V and J genes are TRBV2 and TRBJ1-5; 7 bases map to TRBD1. Sequencing was performed on PBMCs, taken at surgery. This sequence originates from a female donor with early-stage non-small cell lung cancer. The CDR3 region is CASKQGMDQPQHF. CDR3 in DNA: TGTGCCAGCAAACAGGGGATGGATCAGCCCCAGCATTTT.